Below, 2 T cell receptor beta chains from the same sample are listed, as sequenced in a study of T-cell reconstitution after alpha-beta-depleted transplantation in children. Researchers prepared the TCRbeta library using unique molecular identifiers, the study reports. TCRdb reprocessed the PCR reads via MiXCR and lists one record per CDR3 protein. The sample includes roughly 610,000 distinct CDR3 sequences, approximately 10% of them seen just once. The input for sequencing was PBMCs from the stem cell graft donor, taken from the stem cell graft. The source of these receptors is a human donor who donated a stem cell graft to a child with acute myeloid leukemia.

V usage is TRBV12-5 and J usage is TRBJ1-6; D is unclear. The germline gives CDR1 LGHNT, CDR2 FRNRAP. CDR3 size: 12 residues. The V gene lost 5 bases and the J gene lost 5 bases, with 4 bases spanning the gap. The CDR3 sequence: CASGVDNSPLHF. In DNA, the CDR3 is TGTGCTAGTGGTGTAGATAATTCACCCCTCCACTTT.

A few counts support this clonotype. The V call is TRBV7-3, the J call TRBJ2-1, with TRBD2 matching 9 bases. Germline V gene sequence: CDR1 SGHTA, CDR2 FQGTGA. The CDR3 loop spans 14 amino acids. V lost 7 bases to trimming and J lost 7 bases; unmatched junction nucleotides: 8. The CDR3, as DNA: TGTGCCAGCACCCAGGGACTAGCTTCTAATGAGCAGTTCTTC. This codes for CASTQGLASNEQFF. The full variable domain, completed using reference TRBV7-3 and TRBJ2-1, is GAGVSQTPSNKVTEKGKYVELRCDPISGHTALYWYRQSLGQGPEFLIYFQGTGAADDSGLPNDRFFAVRPEGSVSTLKIQRTERGDSAVYLCASTQGLASNEQFFGPGTRLTVL.